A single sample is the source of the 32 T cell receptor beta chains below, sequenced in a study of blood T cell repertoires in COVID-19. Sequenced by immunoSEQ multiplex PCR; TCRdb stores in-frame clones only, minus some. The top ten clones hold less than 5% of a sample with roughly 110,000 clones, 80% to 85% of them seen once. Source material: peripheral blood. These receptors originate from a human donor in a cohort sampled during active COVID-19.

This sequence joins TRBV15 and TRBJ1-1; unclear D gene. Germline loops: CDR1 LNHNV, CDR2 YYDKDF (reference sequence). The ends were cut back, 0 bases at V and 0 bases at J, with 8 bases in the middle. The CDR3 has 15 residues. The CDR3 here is CATSRDRSMNTEAFF. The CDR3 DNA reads TGTGCCACCAGCAGAGATCGGTCCATGAACACTGAAGCTTTCTTT.

The CDR3 sequence: CASSLIGRYNEQFF. The CDR3 coding sequence is TGTGCCAGCAGCTTGATCGGGAGGTATAATGAGCAGTTCTTC. The chain couples TRBV5-8 to TRBJ2-1; 7 positions match TRBD2. V trimming: 1 base; J trimming: 7 bases; junction bases outside the gene matches: 5. The CDR3 contains 14 residues. Germline-derived CDR1 and CDR2 are SGHTS and YDEGEE.

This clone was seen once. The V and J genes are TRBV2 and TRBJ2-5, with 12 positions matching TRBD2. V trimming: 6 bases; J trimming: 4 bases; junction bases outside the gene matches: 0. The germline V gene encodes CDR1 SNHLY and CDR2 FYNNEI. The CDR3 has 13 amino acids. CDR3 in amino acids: CASRGLAGETQYF. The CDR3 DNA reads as TGTGCCAGCAGGGGACTAGCGGGAGAGACCCAGTACTTC.

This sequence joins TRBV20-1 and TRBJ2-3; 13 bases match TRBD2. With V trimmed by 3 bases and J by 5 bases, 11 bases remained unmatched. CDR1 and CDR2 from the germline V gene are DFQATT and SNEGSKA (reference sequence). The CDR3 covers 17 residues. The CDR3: CSASARGLAGVGDTQYF. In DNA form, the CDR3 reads TGCAGTGCTAGTGCCCGAGGACTAGCGGGAGTCGGAGATACGCAGTATTTT.

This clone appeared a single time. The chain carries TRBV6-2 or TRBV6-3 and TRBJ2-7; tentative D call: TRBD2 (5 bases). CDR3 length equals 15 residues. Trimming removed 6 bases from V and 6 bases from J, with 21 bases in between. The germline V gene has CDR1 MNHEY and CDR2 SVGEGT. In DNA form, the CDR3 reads TGTGCCAGCAGCCTCCTGGGCCTAGCTCTTGGCGAGCAGTACGTC. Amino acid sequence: CASSLLGLALGEQYV.

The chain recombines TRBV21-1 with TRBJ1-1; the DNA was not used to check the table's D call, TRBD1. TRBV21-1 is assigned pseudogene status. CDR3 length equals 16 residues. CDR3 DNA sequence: TGTGCCAGCAGGAAATGGTGGGCAGTTCGAAACACTGAAGCTTTCTTT. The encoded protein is CASRKWWAVRNTEAFF.

This chain's CDR3 is CASSTVAGPYEQYF. As DNA, the CDR3 is TGTGCCAGTAGTACCGTAGCGGGCCCCTACGAGCAGTACTTC. This sequence joins TRBV19 and TRBJ2-7; TRBD2 aligns across 7 bases. V was pared by 4 bases and J by 2 bases, with 5 bases of the junction left unmatched. This CDR3 has 14 residues. Germline CDR1 is LNHDA and CDR2 is SQIVND (reference sequence).

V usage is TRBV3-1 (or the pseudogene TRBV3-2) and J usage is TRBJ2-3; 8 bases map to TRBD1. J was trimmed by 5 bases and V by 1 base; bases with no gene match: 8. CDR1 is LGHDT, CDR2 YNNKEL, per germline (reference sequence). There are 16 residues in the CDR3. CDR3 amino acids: CASSQGTPGGIDTQYF. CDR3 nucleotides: TGTGCCAGCAGCCAAGGTACTCCAGGGGGCATAGATACGCAGTATTTT.

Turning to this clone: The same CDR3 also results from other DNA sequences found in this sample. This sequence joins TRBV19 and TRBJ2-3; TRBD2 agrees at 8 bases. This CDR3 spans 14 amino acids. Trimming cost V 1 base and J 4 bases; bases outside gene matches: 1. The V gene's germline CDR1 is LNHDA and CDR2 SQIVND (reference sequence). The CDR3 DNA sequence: TGTGCCAGTAGTATAGCGGGAGGGCCAGATACGCAGTATTTT. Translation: CASSIAGGPDTQYF.

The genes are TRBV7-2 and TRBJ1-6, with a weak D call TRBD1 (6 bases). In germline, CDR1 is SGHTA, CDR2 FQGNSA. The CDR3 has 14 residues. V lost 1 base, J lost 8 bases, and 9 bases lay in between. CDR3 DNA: TGTGCCAGCAGCTTAGTGGCAGGGGATTCACCCCTCCACTTT. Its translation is CASSLVAGDSPLHF.

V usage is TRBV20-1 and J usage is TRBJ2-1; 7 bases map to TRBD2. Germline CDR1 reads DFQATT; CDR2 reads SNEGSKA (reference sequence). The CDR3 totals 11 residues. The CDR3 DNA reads TGCAGCGTAGCGGGCCACAATGAGCAGTTCTTC. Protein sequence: CSVAGHNEQFF.

The CDR3 protein is CASSAGQRNSPLHF. DNA for the CDR3: TGTGCCAGCAGCGCGGGACAGCGTAATTCACCCCTCCACTTT. The J gene is TRBJ1-6, the V gene TRBV6-4; 7 bases map to TRBD1. V gave up 6 bases and J gave up 6 bases; unmatched junction bases: 5. Germline V gives CDR1 MRHNA, CDR2 SNTAGT. The CDR3 totals 14 residues.

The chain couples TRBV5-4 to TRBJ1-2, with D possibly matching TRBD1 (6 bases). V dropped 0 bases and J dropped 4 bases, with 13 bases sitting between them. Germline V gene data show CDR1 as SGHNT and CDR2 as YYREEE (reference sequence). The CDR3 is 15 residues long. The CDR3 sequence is CASSLAFTGSYGYTF. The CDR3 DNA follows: TGTGCCAGCAGCTTGGCGTTTACAGGGTCCTATGGCTACACCTTC.

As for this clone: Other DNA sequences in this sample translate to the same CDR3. For the CDR3, the DNA is TGTGCCAGCAGTTCAGGACAGGGAGAGACCCAGTACTTC. Translating gives CASSSGQGETQYF. This sequence joins TRBV28 and TRBJ2-5; 8 nucleotides match TRBD1. This CDR3 comprises 13 residues. Germline V gene lookup returns CDR1 MDHEN and CDR2 SYDVKM. Germline trimming cut 4 bases from V and 4 bases from J; bases unmatched to any gene: 2. Drawing the rest from reference TRBV28 and TRBJ2-5, the complete variable domain is DVKVTQSSRYLVKRTGEKVFLECVQDMDHENMFWYRQDPGLGLRLIYFSYDVKMKEKGDIPEGYSVSREKKERFSLILESASTNQTSMYLCASSSGQGETQYFGPGTRLLVL.

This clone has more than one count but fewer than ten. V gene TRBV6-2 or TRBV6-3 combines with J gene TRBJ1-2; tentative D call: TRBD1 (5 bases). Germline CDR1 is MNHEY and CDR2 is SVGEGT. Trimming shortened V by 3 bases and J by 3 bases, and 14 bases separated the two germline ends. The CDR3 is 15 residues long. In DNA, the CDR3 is TGTGCCAGCAGTTATGGGAACGGGGGGTACTATGGCTACACCTTC. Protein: CASSYGNGGYYGYTF.

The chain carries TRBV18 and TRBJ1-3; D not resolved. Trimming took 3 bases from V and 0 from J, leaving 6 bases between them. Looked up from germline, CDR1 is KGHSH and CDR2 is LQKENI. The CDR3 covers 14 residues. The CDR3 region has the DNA TGTGCCAGCTCACCGGAGAGCTCTGGAAACACCATATATTTT. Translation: CASSPESSGNTIYF.

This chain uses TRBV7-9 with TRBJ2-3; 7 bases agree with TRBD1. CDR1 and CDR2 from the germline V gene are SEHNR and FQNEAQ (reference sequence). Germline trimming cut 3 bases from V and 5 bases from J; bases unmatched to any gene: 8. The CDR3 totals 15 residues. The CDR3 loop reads CASSFLRGQVDTQYF. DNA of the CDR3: TGTGCCAGCAGCTTCCTAAGGGGGCAGGTAGATACGCAGTATTTT.

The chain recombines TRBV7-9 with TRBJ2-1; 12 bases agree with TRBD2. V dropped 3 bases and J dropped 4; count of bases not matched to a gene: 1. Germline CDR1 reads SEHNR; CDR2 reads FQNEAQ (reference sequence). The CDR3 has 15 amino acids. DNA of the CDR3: TGTGCCAGCAGCTTCGGACTAGCGGGGTACAATGAGCAGTTCTTC. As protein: CASSFGLAGYNEQFF.

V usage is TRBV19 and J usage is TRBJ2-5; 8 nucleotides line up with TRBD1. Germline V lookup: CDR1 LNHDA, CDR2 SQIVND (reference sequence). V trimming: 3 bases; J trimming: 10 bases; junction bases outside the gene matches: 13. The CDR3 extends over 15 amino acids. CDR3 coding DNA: TGTGCCAGTAGTATCGGCAGGGGGCCCCAAGAGGGCCAGTACTTC. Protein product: CASSIGRGPQEGQYF.

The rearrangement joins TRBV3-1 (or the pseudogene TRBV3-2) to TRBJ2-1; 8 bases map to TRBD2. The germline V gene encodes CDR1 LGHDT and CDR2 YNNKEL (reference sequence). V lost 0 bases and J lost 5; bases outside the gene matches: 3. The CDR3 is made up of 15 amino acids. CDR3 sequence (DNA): TGTGCCAGCAGCCAAGAAAGCGGGAGCGACAATGAGCAGTTCTTC. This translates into CASSQESGSDNEQFF.

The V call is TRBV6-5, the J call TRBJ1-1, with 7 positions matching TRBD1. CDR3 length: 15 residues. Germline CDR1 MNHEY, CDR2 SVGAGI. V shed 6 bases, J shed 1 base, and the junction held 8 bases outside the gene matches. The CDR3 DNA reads TGTGCCAGCAGAGCTAACAGGGGACGGAACACTGAAGCTTTCTTT. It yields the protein CASRANRGRNTEAFF.

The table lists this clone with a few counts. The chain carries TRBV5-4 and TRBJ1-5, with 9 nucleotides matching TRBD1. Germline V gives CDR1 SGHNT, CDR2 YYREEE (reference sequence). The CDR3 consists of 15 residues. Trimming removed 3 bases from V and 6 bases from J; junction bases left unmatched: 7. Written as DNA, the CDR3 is TGTGCCAGCAGCTCTGACAGGGGGTTTAGTCAGCCCCAGCATTTT. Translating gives CASSSDRGFSQPQHF.

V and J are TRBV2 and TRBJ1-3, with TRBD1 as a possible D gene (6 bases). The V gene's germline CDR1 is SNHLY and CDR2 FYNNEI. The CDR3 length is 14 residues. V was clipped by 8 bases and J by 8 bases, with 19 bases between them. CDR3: CASQGSGAIYTIYF. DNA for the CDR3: TGTGCCAGCCAAGGATCAGGGGCGATTTACACCATATATTTT.

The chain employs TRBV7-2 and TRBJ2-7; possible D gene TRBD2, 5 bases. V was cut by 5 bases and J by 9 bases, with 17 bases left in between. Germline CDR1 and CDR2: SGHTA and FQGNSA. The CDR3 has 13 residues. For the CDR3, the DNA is TGTGCCAGCAGCCTCGGACTCAGTGGTCGGCAGTACGTC. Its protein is CASSLGLSGRQYV.

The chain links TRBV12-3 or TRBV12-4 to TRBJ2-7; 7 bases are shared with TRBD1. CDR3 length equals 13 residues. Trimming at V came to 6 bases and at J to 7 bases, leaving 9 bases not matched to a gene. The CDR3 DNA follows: TGTGCCAGCAGCCAGGGACAGTCTAGGGAGCAGTACTTC. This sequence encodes CASSQGQSREQYF.

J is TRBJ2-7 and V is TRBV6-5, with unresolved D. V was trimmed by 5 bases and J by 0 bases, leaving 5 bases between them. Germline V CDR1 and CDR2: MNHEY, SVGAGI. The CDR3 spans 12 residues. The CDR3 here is CASSKYSYEQYV. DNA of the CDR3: TGTGCCAGCAGTAAATACTCCTACGAGCAGTACGTC.

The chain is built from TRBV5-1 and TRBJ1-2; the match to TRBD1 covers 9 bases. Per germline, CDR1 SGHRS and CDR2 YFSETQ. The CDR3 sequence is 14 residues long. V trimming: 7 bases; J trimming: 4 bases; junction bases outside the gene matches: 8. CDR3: CASGPEGQGYGYTF. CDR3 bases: TGCGCCAGCGGCCCCGAGGGACAGGGCTATGGCTACACCTTC.

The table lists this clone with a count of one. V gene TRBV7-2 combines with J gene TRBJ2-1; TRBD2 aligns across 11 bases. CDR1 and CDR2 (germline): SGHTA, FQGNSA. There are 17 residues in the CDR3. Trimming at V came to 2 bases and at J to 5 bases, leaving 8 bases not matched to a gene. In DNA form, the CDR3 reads TGTGCCAGCAGCTTAAATTGGGGACTAGCGGATAACAATGAGCAGTTCTTC. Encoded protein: CASSLNWGLADNNEQFF.

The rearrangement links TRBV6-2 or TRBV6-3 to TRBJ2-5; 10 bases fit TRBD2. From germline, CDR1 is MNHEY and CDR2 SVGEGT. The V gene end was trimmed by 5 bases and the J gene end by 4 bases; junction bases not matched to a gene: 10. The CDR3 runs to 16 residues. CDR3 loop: CASSTSKRLAGETQYF. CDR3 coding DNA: TGTGCCAGCAGTACCTCGAAACGACTAGCGGGAGAGACCCAGTACTTC.

The CDR3 DNA follows: TGTGCCAGCTCAAAATATGACAGGCTGAACACTGAAGCTTTCTTT. Its protein product is CASSKYDRLNTEAFF. The chain recombines TRBV18 with TRBJ1-1; D possibly corresponds to TRBD1 (6 bases). Trimming took 5 bases from V and 0 from J, leaving 13 bases between them. Germline CDR1 KGHSH, CDR2 LQKENI. CDR3 length equals 15 residues.

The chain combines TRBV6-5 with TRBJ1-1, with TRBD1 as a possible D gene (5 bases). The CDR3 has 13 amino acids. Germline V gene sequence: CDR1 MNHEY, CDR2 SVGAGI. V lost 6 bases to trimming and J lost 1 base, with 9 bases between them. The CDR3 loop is CASSVTENTEAFF. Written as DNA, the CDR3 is TGTGCCAGCAGCGTGACAGAGAACACTGAAGCTTTCTTT.

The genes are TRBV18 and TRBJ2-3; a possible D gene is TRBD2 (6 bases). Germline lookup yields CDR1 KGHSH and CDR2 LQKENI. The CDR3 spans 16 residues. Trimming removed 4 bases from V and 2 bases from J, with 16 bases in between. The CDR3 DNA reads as TGTGCCAGCTCACTTAGGTTCGGCGGGGTCACAGATACGCAGTATTTT. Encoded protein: CASSLRFGGVTDTQYF. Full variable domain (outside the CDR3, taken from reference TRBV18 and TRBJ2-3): NAGVMQNPRHLVRRRGQEARLRCSPMKGHSHVYWYRQLPEEGLKFMVYLQKENIIDESGMPKERFSAEFPKEGPSILRIQQVVRGDSAAYFCASSLRFGGVTDTQYFGPGTRLTVL.